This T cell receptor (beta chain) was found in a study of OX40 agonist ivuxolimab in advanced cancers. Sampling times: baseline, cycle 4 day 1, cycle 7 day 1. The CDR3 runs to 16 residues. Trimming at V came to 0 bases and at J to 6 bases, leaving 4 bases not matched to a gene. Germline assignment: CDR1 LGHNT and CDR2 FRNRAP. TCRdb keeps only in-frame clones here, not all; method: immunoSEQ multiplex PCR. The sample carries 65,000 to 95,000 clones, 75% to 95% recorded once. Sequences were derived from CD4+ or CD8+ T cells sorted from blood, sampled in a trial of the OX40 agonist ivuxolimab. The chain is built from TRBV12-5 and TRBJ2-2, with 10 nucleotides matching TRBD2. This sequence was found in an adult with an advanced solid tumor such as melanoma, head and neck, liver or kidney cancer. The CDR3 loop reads CASGLVRSGRPGELFF. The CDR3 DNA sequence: TGTGCTAGTGGTTTGGTACGTAGCGGGAGGCCCGGGGAGCTGTTTTTT.